This T cell receptor (beta chain) originates from a study of cytomegalovirus exposure and HLA in healthy donors. Across the study: There were about 85 million unique TCRs (from HLA-typed donors) in an early data release.

Germline CDR1 MNHNY, CDR2 SVGAGI (reference sequence). CDR3 length equals 15 residues. Trimming cost V 0 bases and J 3 bases, with 9 bases left between them. Vbeta (60) and Jbeta (13) primers were used in the PCR. Here immunoSEQ multiplex PCR was the method, and the copy in TCRdb shows in-frame clones only, minus some. The data show roughly 130,000 clones, roughly 75% seen once. This clone has just a few counts. The receptor was derived from a man aged 30-40 years in good health and CMV-seronegative. The sample was PBMCs. The chain couples TRBV6-6 to TRBJ2-1; possibly TRBD1 for D (5 bases). The CDR3 reads CASSYSLGLYNEQFF. Here the CDR3 DNA reads TGTGCCAGCAGTTACTCGCTGGGGCTCTACAATGAGCAGTTCTTC.